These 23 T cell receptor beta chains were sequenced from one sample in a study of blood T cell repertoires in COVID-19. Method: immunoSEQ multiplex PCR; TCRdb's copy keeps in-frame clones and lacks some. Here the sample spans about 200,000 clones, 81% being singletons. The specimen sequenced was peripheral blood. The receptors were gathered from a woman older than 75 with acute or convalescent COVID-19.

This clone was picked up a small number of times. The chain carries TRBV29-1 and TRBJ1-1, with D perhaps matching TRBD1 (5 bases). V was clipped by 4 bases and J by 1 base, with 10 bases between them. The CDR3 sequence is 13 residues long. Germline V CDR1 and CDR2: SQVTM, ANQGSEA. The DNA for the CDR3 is TGCAGCGTTGGGGAAGGACAGAACACTGAAGCTTTCTTT. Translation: CSVGEGQNTEAFF.

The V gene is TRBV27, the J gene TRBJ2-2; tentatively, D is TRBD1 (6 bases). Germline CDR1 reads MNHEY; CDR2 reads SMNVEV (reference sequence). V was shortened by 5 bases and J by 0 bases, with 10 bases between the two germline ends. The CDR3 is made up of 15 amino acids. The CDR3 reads CASSPAGANTGELFF. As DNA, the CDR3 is TGTGCCAGCAGTCCCGCAGGGGCGAACACCGGGGAGCTGTTTTTT.

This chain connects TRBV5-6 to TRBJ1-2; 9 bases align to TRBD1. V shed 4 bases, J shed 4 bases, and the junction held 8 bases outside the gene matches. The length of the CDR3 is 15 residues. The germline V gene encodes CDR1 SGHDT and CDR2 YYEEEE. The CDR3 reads CASSPPGTGTYGYTF. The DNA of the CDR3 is TGTGCCAGCAGCCCCCCCGGGACAGGGACCTATGGCTACACCTTC.

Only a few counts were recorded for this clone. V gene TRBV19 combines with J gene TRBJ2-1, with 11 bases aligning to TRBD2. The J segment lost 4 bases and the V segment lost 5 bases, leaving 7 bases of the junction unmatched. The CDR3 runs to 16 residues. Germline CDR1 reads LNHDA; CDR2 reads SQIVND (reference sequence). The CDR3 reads CASSERGLAGYNEQFF. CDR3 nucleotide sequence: TGTGCCAGTAGTGAACGCGGACTAGCGGGTTACAATGAGCAGTTCTTC.

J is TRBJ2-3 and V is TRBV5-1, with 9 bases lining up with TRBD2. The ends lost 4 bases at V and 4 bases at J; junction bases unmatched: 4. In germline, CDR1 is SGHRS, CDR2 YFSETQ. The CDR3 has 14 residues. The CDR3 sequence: CASSIEREADTQYF. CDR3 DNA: TGCGCCAGCAGCATTGAGCGGGAGGCAGATACGCAGTATTTT.

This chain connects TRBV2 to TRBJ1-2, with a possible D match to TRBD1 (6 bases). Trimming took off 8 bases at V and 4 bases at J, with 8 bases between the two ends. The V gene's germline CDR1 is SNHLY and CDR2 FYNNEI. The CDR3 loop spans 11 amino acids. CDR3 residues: CASRQVYGYTF. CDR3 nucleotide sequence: TGTGCCAGCCGACAGGTCTATGGCTACACCTTC.

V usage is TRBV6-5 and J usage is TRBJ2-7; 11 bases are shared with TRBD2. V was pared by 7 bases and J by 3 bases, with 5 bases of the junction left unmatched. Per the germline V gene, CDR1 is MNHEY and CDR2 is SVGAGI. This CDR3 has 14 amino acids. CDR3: CASKNLAGGYEQYF. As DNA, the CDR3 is TGTGCCAGCAAGAACCTAGCGGGGGGCTACGAGCAGTACTTC.

CDR3 in DNA: TGTGCCAGCAGCCATACCAGCCTGACGACTAGCCCTGTACGGGAGACCCAGTACTTC. Protein sequence: CASSHTSLTTSPVRETQYF. The chain is built from TRBV3-1 (or the pseudogene TRBV3-2) and TRBJ2-5, with TRBD2 matching 7 bases. Germline CDR1 and CDR2: LGHDT and YNNKEL (reference sequence). This CDR3 has 19 residues. The junction had 21 bases not matched to a gene; V was cut back by 3 bases and J by 5 bases.

The CDR3 DNA sequence: TGTGCCAGCAGCTTGGCTCCGTCCTTCTCTGGAAACACCATATATTTT. Its protein product is CASSLAPSFSGNTIYF. This chain connects TRBV5-6 to TRBJ1-3; D is uncertain. This CDR3 has 16 residues. The V gene lost 0 bases and the J gene lost 0 bases, with 10 bases spanning the gap. The germline gives CDR1 SGHDT, CDR2 YYEEEE.

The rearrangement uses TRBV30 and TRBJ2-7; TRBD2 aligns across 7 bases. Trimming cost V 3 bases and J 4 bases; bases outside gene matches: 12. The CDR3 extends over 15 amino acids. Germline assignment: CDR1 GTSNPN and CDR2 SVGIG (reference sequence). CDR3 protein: CAWSLGGAGVYEQYF. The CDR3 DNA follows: TGTGCCTGGAGCCTCGGTGGGGCGGGGGTGTACGAGCAGTACTTC.

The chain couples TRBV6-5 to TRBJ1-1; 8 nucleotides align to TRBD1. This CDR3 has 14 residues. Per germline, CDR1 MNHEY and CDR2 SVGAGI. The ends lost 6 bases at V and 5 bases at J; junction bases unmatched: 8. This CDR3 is CASSPGQEGTEAFF. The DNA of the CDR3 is TGTGCCAGCAGCCCGGGACAGGAGGGGACTGAAGCTTTCTTT.

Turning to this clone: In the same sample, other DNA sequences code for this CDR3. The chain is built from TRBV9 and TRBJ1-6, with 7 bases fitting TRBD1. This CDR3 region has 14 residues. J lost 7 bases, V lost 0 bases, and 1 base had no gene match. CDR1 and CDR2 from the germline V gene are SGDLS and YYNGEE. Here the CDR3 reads CASSVGQGNSPLHF. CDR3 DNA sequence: TGTGCCAGCAGCGTAGGACAGGGAAATTCACCCCTCCACTTT.

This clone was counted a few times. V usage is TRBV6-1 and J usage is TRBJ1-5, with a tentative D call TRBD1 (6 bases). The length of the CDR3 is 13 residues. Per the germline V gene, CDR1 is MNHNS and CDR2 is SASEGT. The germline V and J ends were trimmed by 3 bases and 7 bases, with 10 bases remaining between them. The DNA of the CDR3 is TGTGCCAGCAGTGACAGGGGCGACCAGCCCCAGCATTTT. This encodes CASSDRGDQPQHF.

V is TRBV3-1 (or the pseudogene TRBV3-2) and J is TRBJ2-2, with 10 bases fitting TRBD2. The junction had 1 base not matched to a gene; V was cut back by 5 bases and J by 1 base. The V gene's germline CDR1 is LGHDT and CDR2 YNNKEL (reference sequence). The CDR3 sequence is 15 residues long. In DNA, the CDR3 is TGTGCCAGCAGCTCTAGCGGGGGGAACACCGGGGAGCTGTTTTTT. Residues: CASSSSGGNTGELFF.

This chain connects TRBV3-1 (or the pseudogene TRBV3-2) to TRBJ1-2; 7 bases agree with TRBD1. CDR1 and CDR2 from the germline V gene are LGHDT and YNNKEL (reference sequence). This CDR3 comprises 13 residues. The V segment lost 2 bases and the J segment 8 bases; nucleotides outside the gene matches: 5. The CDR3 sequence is CASSQIQGNGYTF. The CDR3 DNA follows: TGTGCCAGCAGCCAAATACAGGGGAACGGCTACACCTTC.

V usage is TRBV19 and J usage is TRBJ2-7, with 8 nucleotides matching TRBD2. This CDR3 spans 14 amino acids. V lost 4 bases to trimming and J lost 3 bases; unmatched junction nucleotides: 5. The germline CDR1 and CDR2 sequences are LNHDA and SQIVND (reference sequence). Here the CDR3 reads CASSNQRGSYEQYF. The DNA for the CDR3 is TGTGCCAGTAGTAACCAGCGGGGGAGCTACGAGCAGTACTTC.

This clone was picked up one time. CDR3 bases: TGTGCCAGCAGTTTCCGAGACAGGGGACGACACAGGATTAGCACAGATACGCAGTATTTT. It translates to CASSFRDRGRHRISTDTQYF. The V and J genes are TRBV28 and TRBJ2-3; 8 bases align to TRBD1. The CDR3 is 20 amino acids. The junction had 17 bases not matched to a gene; V was cut back by 3 bases and J by 0 bases. Germline V CDR1 and CDR2: MDHEN, SYDVKM.

For the CDR3, the DNA is TGCGCCAGCAGCGCGGCGGGGGCCCCCTACGAGCAGTACTTC. Residues: CASSAAGAPYEQYF. The chain is built from TRBV5-1 and TRBJ2-7; D is possibly TRBD2 (7 bases). The CDR3 consists of 14 residues. Germline V lookup: CDR1 SGHRS, CDR2 YFSETQ. V lost 4 bases and J 2 bases, leaving 13 bases between the germline ends.

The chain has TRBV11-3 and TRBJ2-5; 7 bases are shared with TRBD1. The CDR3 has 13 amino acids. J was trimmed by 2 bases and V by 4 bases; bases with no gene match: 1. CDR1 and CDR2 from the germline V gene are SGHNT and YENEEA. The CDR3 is CASSSRGQETQYF. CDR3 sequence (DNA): TGTGCCAGCAGCTCCAGGGGGCAAGAGACCCAGTACTTC.

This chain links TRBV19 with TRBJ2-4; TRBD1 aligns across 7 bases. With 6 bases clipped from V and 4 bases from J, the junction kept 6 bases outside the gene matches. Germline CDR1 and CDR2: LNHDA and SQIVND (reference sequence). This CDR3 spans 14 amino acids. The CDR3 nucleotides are TGTGCCAGTAGAGACCCGGGACAGAAAAACATTCAGTACTTC. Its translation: CASRDPGQKNIQYF.

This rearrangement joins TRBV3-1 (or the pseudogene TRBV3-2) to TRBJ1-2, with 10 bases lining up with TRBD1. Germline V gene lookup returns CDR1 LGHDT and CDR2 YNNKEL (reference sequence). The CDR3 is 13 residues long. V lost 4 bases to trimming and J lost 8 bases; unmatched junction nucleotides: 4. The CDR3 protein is CASSPRTGGGYTF. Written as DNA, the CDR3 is TGTGCCAGCAGCCCAAGGACAGGGGGAGGCTACACCTTC.

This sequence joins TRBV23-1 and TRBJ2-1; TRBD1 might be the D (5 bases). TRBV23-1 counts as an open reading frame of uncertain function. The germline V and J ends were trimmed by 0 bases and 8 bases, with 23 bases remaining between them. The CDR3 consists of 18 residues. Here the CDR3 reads CASSQSRYIPQADDEQFF. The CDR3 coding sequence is TGCGCCAGCAGTCAATCGAGATATATACCACAGGCGGACGATGAGCAGTTCTTC.

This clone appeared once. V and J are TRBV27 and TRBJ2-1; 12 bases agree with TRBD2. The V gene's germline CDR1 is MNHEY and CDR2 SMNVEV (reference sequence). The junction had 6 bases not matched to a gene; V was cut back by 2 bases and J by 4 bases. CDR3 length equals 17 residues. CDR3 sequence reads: CASSLPILAGGYNEQFF. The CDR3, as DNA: TGTGCCAGCAGTTTACCTATACTAGCGGGAGGTTACAATGAGCAGTTCTTC.